Listed below are T cell receptor beta chains from one sample, sequenced in a study of metastatic and nonmetastatic thyroid tumors. TCRdb re-analyzed the PCR reads using MiXCR. The data hold about 41,000 clones, with less than 35% observed a single time. Sequenced material: blood. All receptors derive from a male donor with papillary thyroid cancer or a benign thyroid nodule (not recorded which). Some clones in this sample may be carry-over from other donors' samples. CDR3s include the opening cysteine and the closing phenylalanine or tryptophan. D genes are given only for firm matches. The size of a clone is reported for some rows only, either as once, few or many, or as a class for expanded clones.

TRBV6-1	TRBD1	TRBJ1-1	-	CASKKDRGNTEAFF	TGTGCCAGCAAAAAGGACAGGGGAAACACTGAAGCTTTCTTT
TRBV5-1	TRBD1	TRBJ1-6	-	CASSSGQGAYNSPLHF	TGCGCCAGCAGCTCCGGGCAGGGGGCCTATAATTCACCCCTCCACTTT
TRBV2	-	TRBJ1-2	-	CASSEADGYYGYTF	TGTGCCAGCAGTGAAGCGGACGGATACTATGGCTACACCTTC
TRBV5-1	-	TRBJ1-3	many	CASSTGTPGSGNTIYF	TGCGCCAGCAGCACGGGGACCCCTGGCTCTGGAAACACCATATATTTT
TRBV15	-	TRBJ2-2	-	CATSRERTSGTTASNTGELFF	TGTGCCACCAGCAGAGAAAGAACCTCCGGGACGACCGCTTCAAACACCGGGGAGCTGTTTTTT
TRBV5-1	TRBD1	TRBJ1-4	many	CASSSRQGRGEKLFF	TGCGCCAGCAGCTCCAGACAGGGACGGGGGGAAAAACTGTTTTTT
TRBV13	-	TRBJ1-1	many	CASSLGQGGSF	TGTGCCAGCAGCTTAGGGCAGGGAGGGTCCTTT
TRBV5-1	-	TRBJ2-2	-	CASSDTGFENTGELFF	TGCGCCAGCAGCGACACAGGGTTTGAGAACACCGGGGAGCTGTTTTTT
TRBV5-1	TRBD2	TRBJ2-1	many	CASSFTSGYNEQFF	TGCGCCAGCAGCTTTACTAGCGGGTACAATGAGCAGTTCTTC
TRBV20-1	TRBD1	TRBJ1-1	once	CSAIPPYRGEMAFF	TGCAGTGCCATCCCACCTTACAGGGGGGAGATGGCTTTCTTT
TRBV20-1	-	TRBJ1-5	many	CSARVALGGYQPQHF	TGCAGTGCTAGAGTGGCTTTAGGGGGATATCAGCCCCAGCATTTT
TRBV9	TRBD2	TRBJ2-1	-	CASSVGGRNNEQFF	TGTGCCAGCAGCGTCGGCGGGAGGAACAATGAGCAGTTCTTC
TRBV5-1	-	TRBJ1-1	few	CASGSGSGGTEAFF	TGCGCCAGCGGCTCCGGGTCCGGAGGCACTGAAGCTTTCTTC
TRBV6-6	-	TRBJ2-7	-	CASSYSLGTESYDQYF	TGTGCCAGCAGTTACTCGCTCGGCACGGAGTCATACGATCAGTACTTC
TRBV9	TRBD1	TRBJ1-5	many	CASGRTGKAFSNQPQHF	TGTGCCAGCGGACGGACAGGGAAAGCGTTTAGCAATCAGCCCCAGCATTTT
TRBV2	-	TRBJ2-7	-	CASGQLVSEQYF	TGTGCCAGTGGACAGTTGGTAAGCGAGCAGTACTTC
TRBV11-2	TRBD2	TRBJ2-2	-	CASSLTGGTSRDTGELFF	TGTGCCAGCAGCTTAACTGGTGGGACTAGCAGAGACACCGGGGAGCTGTTTTTT
TRBV20-1	-	TRBJ1-1	-	CSAREVLGGNTEAFF	TGCAGTGCTAGAGAAGTGCTGGGTGGGAACACTGAAGCTTTCTTT
TRBV20-1	-	TRBJ1-5	once	CSASRRITGNQPQHF	TGCAGTGCCAGTCGACGGATCACGGGGAATCAGCCCCAGCATTTT
TRBV7-3	-	TRBJ2-2	few	CASSPYTGELFF	TGTGCCAGCAGCCCATATACCGGGGAGCTGTTTTTT
TRBV20-1	TRBD2	TRBJ2-1	many	CSATPGLAGGNEQFF	TGCAGTGCTACCCCGGGACTAGCGGGAGGCAATGAGCAGTTCTTC
TRBV27	-	TRBJ1-6	-	CASMGGQLGSPLHF	TGTGCCAGCATGGGCGGTCAGCTGGGATCACCCCTCCACTTT
TRBV6-1	-	TRBJ2-1	many	CASSEEFWQEQFF	TGTGCCAGCAGTGAAGAATTCTGGCAAGAGCAGTTCTTC
TRBV10-3	-	TRBJ2-7	-	CAISAGMDREQYF	TGTGCCATCAGTGCGGGGATGGACCGGGAGCAGTACTTC
TRBV24-1	-	TRBJ1-2	-	CATSIGPPYGHTF	TGTGCCACCAGTATAGGGCCTCCTTATGGCCACACCTTC
TRBV6-5	TRBD2	TRBJ2-2	-	CASSSGRASGELFF	TGTGCCAGCAGTTCAGGGAGGGCTTCCGGGGAGCTGTTTTTT
TRBV12-3/TRBV12-4	-	TRBJ1-2	-	CAGSLAGVSSYTF	TGTGCCGGCAGTTTAGCTGGTGTCAGCAGCTACACCTTC
TRBV7-9	TRBD1	TRBJ1-2	many	CASSLIGTANYGYTF	TGTGCCAGCAGCTTAATCGGGACAGCTAACTATGGCTACACCTTC
TRBV11-2	-	TRBJ2-5	many	CASSTNREETQYF	TGTGCCAGCAGCACCAACAGGGAAGAGACCCAGTACTTC
TRBV10-2	TRBD1	TRBJ1-1	many	CASVRETGYTEAFF	TGCGCCAGCGTTCGAGAGACAGGGTATACTGAAGCTTTCTTT
TRBV30	-	TRBJ1-3	medium-sized	CAWSVLGNSGNTIYF	TGTGCCTGGAGTGTACTGGGGAACTCTGGAAACACCATATATTTT
TRBV9	-	TRBJ1-6	-	CASSVAGLDNSPLHF	TGTGCCAGCAGCGTTGCAGGGTTGGATAATTCACCCCTCCACTTT
TRBV5-1	-	TRBJ1-1	many	CASSPTPGGPSDTEAFF	TGCGCCAGCAGCCCTACTCCGGGAGGCCCTTCGGACACTGAAGCTTTCTTT
TRBV6-1	-	TRBJ2-1	many	CASSLAVLSYNEQFF	TGTGCCAGCAGCTTAGCGGTTCTCTCCTACAATGAGCAGTTCTTC
TRBV15	-	TRBJ2-2	few	CATSRDWAEANTGELFF	TGTGCCACCAGCAGAGATTGGGCGGAGGCGAACACCGGGGAGCTGTTTTTT
TRBV5-1	-	TRBJ1-2	-	CASQLDSPNYGYTF	TGCGCCAGCCAACTGGACAGCCCTAACTATGGCTACACCTTC
TRBV11-2	TRBD2	TRBJ2-7	-	CASSYLRLAGETDEQYF	TGTGCCAGCAGCTACCTACGACTAGCGGGAGAGACGGACGAGCAGTACTTC
TRBV11-2	-	TRBJ2-1	-	CASSSYRTIGSSYNEQFF	TGTGCCAGCAGCTCCTACCGGACTATCGGAAGCTCCTACAATGAGCAGTTCTTC
TRBV29-1	-	TRBJ2-7	many	CSVEAPGRPGEQYF	TGCAGCGTTGAAGCTCCTGGGAGGCCAGGGGAGCAGTACTTC
TRBV18	-	TRBJ2-1	many	CASSPPAAVRFF	TGTGCCAGCTCACCACCGGCAGCAGTGAGGTTCTTC
TRBV6-1	-	TRBJ2-3	few	CASGDNTTQYF	TGTGCCAGCGGTGACAATACTACGCAGTATTTT
TRBV20-1	-	TRBJ2-1	-	CSASNNEQFF	TGCAGTGCTAGTAACAATGAGCAGTTCTTC
TRBV7-2	TRBD1	TRBJ2-2	medium-sized	CASSLGQDRGPDGELFF	TGTGCCAGCAGCTTGGGGCAAGACAGGGGGCCGGACGGGGAGCTGTTTTTT
TRBV28	-	TRBJ1-4	-	CVGSFEGLNEKLFF	TGTGTCGGCAGTTTTGAGGGGTTAAATGAAAAACTGTTTTTT
TRBV20-1	-	TRBJ1-1	many	CSADNKGSWREAFF	TGCAGTGCCGACAACAAGGGTTCGTGGCGCGAAGCTTTCTTT
TRBV12-3/TRBV12-4	-	TRBJ2-7	-	CASSLGRRDQYF	TGTGCCAGCAGTTTGGGCAGGCGAGATCAGTACTTC
TRBV20-1	-	TRBJ2-7	many	CSAGAAQNSYEQYF	TGCAGTGCTGGTGCGGCACAAAACTCCTACGAGCAGTACTTC
TRBV5-1	-	TRBJ1-1	few	CAISLATGMNNEAFF	TGCGCCATCAGCTTGGCCACAGGTATGAACAATGAAGCTTTCTTT
TRBV6-9	-	TRBJ2-1	few	CASSSSGERQQFF	TGTGCCAGCAGTTCCTCTGGTGAGAGGCAGCAGTTCTTC
TRBV6-1	-	TRBJ1-5	many	CASRARRSNQPQHF	TGTGCCAGCAGAGCCAGAAGAAGCAATCAGCCCCAGCATTTT
TRBV18	-	TRBJ1-1	-	CASSPFRADTGAFF	TGTGCCAGCTCACCCTTTCGGGCGGACACGGGAGCTTTCTTT
TRBV13	TRBD2	TRBJ2-3	many	CASSNTGLAPTDTQYF	TGTGCCAGCAGCAACACTGGACTAGCGCCTACAGATACGCAGTATTTT
TRBV11-3	-	TRBJ2-1	many	CASSLTPQGLEQFF	TGTGCCAGCAGTTTAACCCCGCAGGGCCTAGAGCAGTTCTTC
TRBV11-3	-	TRBJ2-1	-	CAISEVGTLWEQFF	TGTGCCATCAGCGAGGTAGGGACCCTCTGGGAGCAGTTCTTC
TRBV11-2	-	TRBJ1-2	many	CASSLVGGGYTF	TGTGCCAGCAGCTTAGTTGGAGGTGGCTACACCTTC
TRBV28	TRBD1	TRBJ1-4	many	CASIPAAEQGDQKLFF	TGTGCCAGCATCCCCGCCGCGGAACAGGGGGACCAAAAACTGTTTTTT
TRBV12-3/TRBV12-4	-	TRBJ2-1	once	CASIRDPMHEQFF	TGTGCCAGCATCCGGGACCCCATGCATGAGCAGTTCTTC